The source of this T cell receptor (beta chain) is a study of cytomegalovirus exposure and HLA in healthy donors (dated by TCRdb to the late 2010s). A note on the overall study: An earlier analysis of fewer than 750 of the donors reported about 300 Gb of sequence data and 95 million to 140 million unique TCR beta sequences obtained from about 179 million T cells. Along with the roughly 670-subject first cohort, a separate validation cohort of over a hundred different subjects was used. The T cell repertoires of 670 or so subjects were profiled by immunosequencing and related to cytomegalovirus serostatus. Genome-wide SNP genotypes for about 55% of the 666 donors were used in a later genetic analysis, which treated that subset as a discovery cohort. A later analysis re-examined previously published TCR beta repertoires from roughly 650 donors and added high-resolution HLA genotyping to investigate patterns of TCR occurrence. Among about 370 genotyped donors of the cohort, an average of approximately 200,000 unique TCR beta nucleotide sequences was sequenced per donor, of which about 19% were non-productive. To decide whether each TCR beta V gene segment behaved as functional or pseudogenic, an earlier analysis of some 570 of the donors relied on high-throughput TCR beta sequencing. Alongside the repertoire data, information on donor age, sex, ethnicity and CMV serostatus was compiled. The number of donors typed differed by locus, with roughly 620-630 for A, B, C, DRB1 and DQB1, 522 for DQA1, approximately 580 for DPA1, and around 460 for DPB1. Because of strong linkage in the cohort, 5 or 6 DR-DQ haplotypes were treated as single units for association and clustering. In the later analysis, no new phenotypic data were used to find candidate immune exposures; instead, reliance was placed on TCR beta sequences and their occurrence across donors. Of the 350 to 450 genotyped donors, roughly 76% were placed in the genetic ancestry cluster associated with self-reported Caucasian donors. An early release covering just under 650 HLA-typed donors comprised around 300 gigabases of sequencing data and around 85 million unique TCR sequences. Both class I and class II loci were covered by HLA typing, at four-digit resolution. All discovery cohort repertoires had been generated on a single sequencing platform. High-throughput TCR immunosequencing, statistical association of individual TCRs with disease status, and machine learning were combined to predict cytomegalovirus infection status. The study aimed to test whether cataloging public T cell receptors could reveal signatures of past pathogen exposure. Findings and caveats that apply to the study as a whole: Some IMGT-functional V segments, including TRBV6-2 and TRBV6-3, could not be distinguished by the 87-base-pair reads and were therefore excluded. In the study, roughly 160 TCR beta chains were listed as associated with cytomegalovirus. This cohort had only TCR beta chains sequenced, and the lack of alpha or paired-chain data limited which features could be detected. For the cohort, immune exposure information was limited to CMV serostatus. The classifier was reported to diagnose cytomegalovirus status with high specificity and sensitivity in both the original and validation cohorts. The earlier analysis of 587 of the donors excluded 15 to 20 rarely observed V segments, including chromosome 9 orphons, because counts were too low. When HLA alleles, especially DR and DQ, strongly co-occurred, attributing TCR associations to individual alleles was difficult. A group of highly shared sequence variants was considered likely to be a technical artifact of the sequencing pipeline. The presence/absence analyses assumed that sequencing depth was roughly uniform across donors, and that assumption may not be true. The authors suggested that the approach could potentially be extended to other disease states and immunological phenotypes. Broadly in line with IMGT annotations, most TCR beta V segments showed up in productive rearrangements about 87% or about 30% of the time in an earlier analysis of 587 of the donors. A later analysis found that most CMV-associated TCR beta chains appeared HLA-restricted, with HLA associations seemingly driven largely by CMV exposure. In vitro tests confirmed that a few of the cytomegalovirus-associated TCR beta chains recognize cytomegalovirus antigens. Most TCR sequences were seen in very few donors, while some public TCRs were found in many individuals. At a false discovery rate of 0.05, a later analysis linked around 15,000 TCR beta sequences to specific HLA alleles. A further reported finding was that TCR beta sequences accurately predicted the HLA-A and HLA-B alleles for most subjects in the first cohort. Compared with the approximately 600-donor mean, donors in an Asian-associated ancestry cluster had fewer N-insertions in productive TCRs, according to a later genetic analysis. In a later analysis, HLA-associated TCR beta chains showed more clonal expansion and lower generation probabilities than non-associated chains that were equally common. A later analysis found that TCR association rates varied across HLA loci, with DRB1 alleles showing the most associated TCRs and HLA-C alleles the fewest. An association between a missense DCLRE1C variant and V-gene and J-gene trimming of TCR beta chains was found in a later genetic analysis and replicated in an independent cohort. Linkage disequilibrium might explain the correlated functional status among segregating V segments, but an unknown experimental factor could not be excluded. Because HLA typing was missing for some donors at each locus, association tests included only the typed subset. According to a later analysis, parvovirus B19, influenza, CMV and Epstein-Barr virus appeared linked to several top co-occurrence clusters.

This clone was counted a few times. Its binding antigen is unknown. No much larger clonotype is one base removed from it; base qualities were not supplied. The cohort comprised 710 or so healthy bone marrow donors. Cohort members were all nominally healthy when sampled, although unrecorded immune exposures were likely present. The donor was CMV seropositive and belonged to the group of about 290 seropositive cohort members. A peripheral blood sample was collected from each donor, and TCR beta sequencing was performed on peripheral blood mononuclear cells. The Qiagen DNeasy Blood Extraction Kit was used to extract genomic DNA from the blood cell samples. Libraries came from the immunoSEQ multiplex PCR assay. The multiplex PCR relied on a mix of 60 forward primers for TCR Vbeta segments and 13 reverse primers for TCR Jbeta segments. Amplification of the CDR3 region of rearranged TCR beta genes was performed with a multiplex PCR assay on genomic DNA. Amplified TCR beta libraries were sequenced as 87-base-pair reads on the Illumina HiSeq System. The original pipeline was this. Across the 600 to 700 repertoires, a later analysis counted tens of millions of unique TCR beta chains, 9 million to 14 million of which were shared by at least two donors. A nearest-neighbor algorithm error-corrected the raw reads and collapsed the reads into unique sequences, merging closely related sequences to remove PCR and sequencing errors. To assign V, D and J gene segments, CDR3 sequences were aligned to IMGT reference sequences. For a sequence to be retained, at least a six-nucleotide match to both a V gene segment and a J gene segment was required. Rearrangements were called productive when the CDR3 lacked stop codons and stayed in frame with V and J; all others were non-productive. Following IMGT convention, CDR3 was defined as the stretch from the second conserved V-encoded cysteine up to the conserved J-encoded phenylalanine. In an earlier analysis of around 540 of the donors, sequences lacking an unambiguous match to a single V gene segment were excluded. In an earlier analysis of several hundred of the donors, V segments were called functional above 56.7% productive rearrangements and were called segregating when the between-donor standard deviation exceeded 5%. A statistical classification framework was built to diagnose cytomegalovirus status from the catalog of TCR beta chain sequences. In a later analysis, V and J genes were assigned by comparing TCR nucleotide sequences against IMGT/GENE-DB human TR gene sequences. Using the TCRdist pipeline, a later analysis assigned CDR3 sequences along with most-parsimonious VDJ recombination scenarios. A later analysis defined each TCR beta chain by its CDR3 amino acid sequence plus V-gene family, and excluded reads lacking a unique V-gene family. A later analysis removed several hundred highly shared, low-generation-probability nucleotide sequences to deal with suspected cross-contamination and a sequencing artifact. A later analysis calculated a clonal expansion index for each public chain from normalized within-repertoire ranks of inferred template counts. In a later analysis, generation probabilities were computed using a VDJ recombination model fitted to out-of-frame rearrangements, and the results were checked against IGoR. Hypergeometric tests were used in a later analysis to score TCR-TCR, TCR-HLA and TCR-CMV co-occurrence, with a repertoire-size bias correction applied to the TCR pairs. In a later analysis, false discovery rates were estimated by permuting HLA or CMV assignments 20 times. In a later analysis, co-occurring TCRs were grouped using DBSCAN, and TCRdist sequence similarity was added for clustering within HLA-allele-positive subsets. Co-occurrence clustering excluded repertoires with fewer than 30,000 or more than 120,000 public chains, plus five with anomalous nucleotide sharing. This immuneACCESS table, as held by TCRdb, lists in-frame sequences with V and J called but not all clones. Of the missing ones, under half trace to an unresolved V gene in checked studies; the others have no known cause. V, J and clone size were drawn from that table, and D and trimming were deduced from the DNA. The sample data list 160,000 or so clones, and approximately 78% of these were observed just once. Around 9% of the sample goes to the ten largest clones.

Based on the germline V gene, the CDR1 and CDR2 sequences are ENHRY and SYGVKD. The CDR3 contains 11 residues, cysteine and phenylalanine counted. Of all the DNA, just the CDR3 is kept, 33 bases in frame from base 1. The rearranged chain carries TRBV10-3 and TRBJ2-7, with 9 junctional bases fitting TRBD1. The source is a male donor in good health and CMV-seropositive. Sequenced material: PBMCs. The bases are TGTGCAACGGGACAGGGTGACGAGCAGTACTTC. This sequence encodes CATGQGDEQYF.